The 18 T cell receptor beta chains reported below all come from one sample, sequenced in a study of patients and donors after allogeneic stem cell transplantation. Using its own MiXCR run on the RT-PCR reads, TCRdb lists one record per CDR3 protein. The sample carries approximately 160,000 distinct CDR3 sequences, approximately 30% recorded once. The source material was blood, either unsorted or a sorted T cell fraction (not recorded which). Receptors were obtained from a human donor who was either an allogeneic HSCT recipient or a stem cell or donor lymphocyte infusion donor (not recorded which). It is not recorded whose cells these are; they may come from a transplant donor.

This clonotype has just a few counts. CDR3 nucleotides: TGTGCCATCAGCTATGACAGGGAACAGACCCAGTACTTC. This encodes CAISYDREQTQYF. V is TRBV10-3 and J is TRBJ2-5; 7 bases are shared with TRBD1. V lost 6 bases and J lost 6; bases outside the gene matches: 7. The CDR3 runs 13 residues. Germline values: CDR1 ENHRY, CDR2 SYGVKD.

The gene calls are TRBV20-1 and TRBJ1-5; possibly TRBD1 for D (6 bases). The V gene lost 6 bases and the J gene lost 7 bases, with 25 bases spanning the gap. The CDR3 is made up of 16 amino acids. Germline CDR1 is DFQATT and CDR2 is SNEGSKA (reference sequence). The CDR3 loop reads CSAPPDRVSGGQPQHF. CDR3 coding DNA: TGCAGTGCCCCGCCGGACAGAGTTTCGGGGGGCCAGCCCCAGCATTTT.

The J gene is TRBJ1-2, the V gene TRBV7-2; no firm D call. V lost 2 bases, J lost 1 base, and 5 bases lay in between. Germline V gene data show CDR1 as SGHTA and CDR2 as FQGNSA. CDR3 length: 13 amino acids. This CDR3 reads CASSLNVNYGYTF. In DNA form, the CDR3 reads TGTGCCAGCAGCTTAAATGTTAACTATGGCTACACCTTC.

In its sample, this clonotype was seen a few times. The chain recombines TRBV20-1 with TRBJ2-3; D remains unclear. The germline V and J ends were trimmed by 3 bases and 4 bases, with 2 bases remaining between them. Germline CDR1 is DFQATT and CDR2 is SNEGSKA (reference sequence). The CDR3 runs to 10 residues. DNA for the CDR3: TGCAGTGCTAGGGCAGATACGCAGTATTTT. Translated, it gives CSARADTQYF.

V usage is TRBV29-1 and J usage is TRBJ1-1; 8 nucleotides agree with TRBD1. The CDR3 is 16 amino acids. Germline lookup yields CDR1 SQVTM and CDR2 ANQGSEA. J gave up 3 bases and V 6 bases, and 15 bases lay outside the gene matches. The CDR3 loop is CSVEDRELAWDTEAFF. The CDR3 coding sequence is TGCAGCGTGGAGGACAGGGAACTAGCTTGGGACACTGAAGCTTTCTTT.

CDR3 in amino acids: CASSTGQGEETQYF. The CDR3, as DNA: TGTGCCAGCAGCACGGGACAGGGAGAAGAGACCCAGTACTTC. J is TRBJ2-5 and V is TRBV7-9; 9 bases line up with TRBD1. V was clipped by 5 bases and J by 3 bases; unmatched bases: 4. Germline values: CDR1 SEHNR, CDR2 FQNEAQ (reference sequence). The CDR3 covers 14 residues. The full variable domain, in which reference TRBV7-9 and TRBJ2-5 provide the parts outside the CDR3, is DTGVSQNPRHKITKRGQNVTFRCDPISEHNRLYWYRQTLGQGPEFLTYFQNEAQLEKSRLLSDRFSAERPKGSFSTLEIQRTEQGDSAMYLCASSTGQGEETQYFGPGTRLLVL.

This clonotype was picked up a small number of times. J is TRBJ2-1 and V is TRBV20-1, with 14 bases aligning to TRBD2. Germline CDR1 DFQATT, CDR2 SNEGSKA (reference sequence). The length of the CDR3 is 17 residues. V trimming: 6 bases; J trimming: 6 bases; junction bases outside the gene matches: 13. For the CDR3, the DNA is TGCAGTGCACAGACTAGCGGGAGGGACTACAAATTCAATGAGCAGTTCTTC. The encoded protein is CSAQTSGRDYKFNEQFF.

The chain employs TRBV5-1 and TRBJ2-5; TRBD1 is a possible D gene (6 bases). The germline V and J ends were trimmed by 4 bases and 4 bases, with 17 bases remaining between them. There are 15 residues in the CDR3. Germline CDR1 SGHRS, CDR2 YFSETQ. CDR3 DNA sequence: TGCGCCAGCAGCCCCAGACAGGATTCCGCAGAGACCCAGTACTTC. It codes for CASSPRQDSAETQYF.

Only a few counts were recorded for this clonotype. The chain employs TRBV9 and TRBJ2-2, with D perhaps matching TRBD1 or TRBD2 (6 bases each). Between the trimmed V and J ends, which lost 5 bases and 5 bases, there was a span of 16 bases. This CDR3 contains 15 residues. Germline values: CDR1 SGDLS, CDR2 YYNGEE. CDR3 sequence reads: CASSMVGGMTGELFF. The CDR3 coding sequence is TGTGCCAGCAGTATGGTAGGGGGGATGACCGGGGAGCTGTTTTTT.

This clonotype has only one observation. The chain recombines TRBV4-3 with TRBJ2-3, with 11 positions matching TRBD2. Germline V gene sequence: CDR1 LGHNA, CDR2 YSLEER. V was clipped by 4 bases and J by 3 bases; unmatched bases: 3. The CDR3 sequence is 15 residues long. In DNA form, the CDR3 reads TGCGCCAGCAGCCTGGGACTAGCGGATACAGATACGCAGTATTTT. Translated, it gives CASSLGLADTDTQYF.

The CDR3 is CASSQQVVQYF. The CDR3 region has the DNA TGTGCCAGCAGCCAGCAGGTGGTGCAGTATTTT. J is TRBJ2-3 and V is TRBV12-3 or TRBV12-4; D ambiguous. This CDR3 comprises 11 residues. The V end was cut by 6 bases, the J end by 11 bases, with 12 bases between.

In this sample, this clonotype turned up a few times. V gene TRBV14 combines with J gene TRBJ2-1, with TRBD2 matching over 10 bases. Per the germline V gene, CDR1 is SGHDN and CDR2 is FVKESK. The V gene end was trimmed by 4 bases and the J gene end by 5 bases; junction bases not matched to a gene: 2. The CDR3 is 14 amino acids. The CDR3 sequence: CASSRTSGHNEQFF. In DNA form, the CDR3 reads TGTGCCAGCAGCCGGACTAGCGGTCACAATGAGCAGTTCTTC.

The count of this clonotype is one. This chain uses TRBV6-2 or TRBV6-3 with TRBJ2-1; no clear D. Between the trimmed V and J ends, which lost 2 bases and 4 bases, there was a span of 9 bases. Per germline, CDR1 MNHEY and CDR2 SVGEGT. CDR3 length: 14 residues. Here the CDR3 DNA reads TGTGCCAGCAGTTACCGCCAGGAGTACAATGAGCAGTTCTTC. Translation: CASSYRQEYNEQFF.

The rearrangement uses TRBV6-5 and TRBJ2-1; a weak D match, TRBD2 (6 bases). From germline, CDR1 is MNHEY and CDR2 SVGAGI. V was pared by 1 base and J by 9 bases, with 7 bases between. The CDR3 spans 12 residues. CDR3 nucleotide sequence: TGTGCCAGCAGTTACTGGGGAGGTGAGCAGTTCTTC. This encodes CASSYWGGEQFF.

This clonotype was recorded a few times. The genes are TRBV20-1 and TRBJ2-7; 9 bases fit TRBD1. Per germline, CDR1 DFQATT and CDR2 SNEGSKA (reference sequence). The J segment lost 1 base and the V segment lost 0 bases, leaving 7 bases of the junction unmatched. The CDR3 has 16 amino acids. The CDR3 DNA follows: TGCAGTGCTAGAGATGGGGACAGGGCCCCATCCTACGAGCAGTACTTC. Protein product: CSARDGDRAPSYEQYF.

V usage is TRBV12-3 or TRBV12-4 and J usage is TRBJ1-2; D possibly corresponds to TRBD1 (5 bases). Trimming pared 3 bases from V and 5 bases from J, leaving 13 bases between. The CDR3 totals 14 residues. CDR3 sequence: CASSLGGESYGYTF. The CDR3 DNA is TGTGCCAGCAGTTTGGGGGGAGAGAGTTATGGCTACACCTTC.

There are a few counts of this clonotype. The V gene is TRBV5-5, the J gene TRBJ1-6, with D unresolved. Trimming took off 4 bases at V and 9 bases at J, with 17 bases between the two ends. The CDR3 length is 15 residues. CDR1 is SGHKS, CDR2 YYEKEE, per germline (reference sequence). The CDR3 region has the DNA TGTGCCAGCAGCCGGTCGACGCTGGAGGGTTCACCCCTCCACTTT. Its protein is CASSRSTLEGSPLHF.

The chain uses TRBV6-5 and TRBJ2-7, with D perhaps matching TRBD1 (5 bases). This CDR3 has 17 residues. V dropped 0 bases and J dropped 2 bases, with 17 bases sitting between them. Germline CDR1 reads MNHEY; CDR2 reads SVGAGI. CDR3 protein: CASSYSTVLNRPYEQYF. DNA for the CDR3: TGTGCCAGCAGTTACTCGACAGTCCTTAATCGCCCCTACGAGCAGTACTTC.